Listed below are T cell receptor beta chains from one sample, sequenced in a study of blood T cells in healthy people across ages. A single record per CDR3 protein comes from TCRdb applying MiXCR to the 5' RACE reads. The sample lists around 900,000 distinct CDR3 sequences, roughly 50% seen once, with roughly 23% in the top ten. The sample consisted of blood. Source of these receptors: a woman in her sixties in good health. CDR3s include the opening cysteine and the closing phenylalanine or tryptophan. Each record gives: CDR3 protein, CDR3 DNA, D gene, CDR3 length, V gene, clone size, J gene. A D gene is named only where the DNA matches it firmly. The size of a clone is reported for some rows only, either as once, few or many, or as a class for expanded clones.

CDR3 protein: CASSQGFGIGYGYTF; CDR3 DNA: TGTGCCAGCAGCCAAGGGTTCGGTATTGGGTATGGCTACACCTTC; D gene: -; CDR3 length: 15; V gene: TRBV4-2; clone size: -; J gene: TRBJ1-2
CDR3 protein: CASSQGYRGGETQYF; CDR3 DNA: TGCGCCAGCAGCCAAGGTTATAGGGGGGGAGAGACCCAGTACTTC; D gene: -; CDR3 length: 15; V gene: TRBV4-3; clone size: once; J gene: TRBJ2-5
CDR3 protein: CASSERTTNTGELFF; CDR3 DNA: TGTGCCAGCAGTGAAAGGACTACTAACACCGGGGAGCTGTTTTTT; D gene: -; CDR3 length: 15; V gene: TRBV6-1; clone size: -; J gene: TRBJ2-2
CDR3 protein: CASSQSALKETQYF; CDR3 DNA: TGTGCCAGCAGCCAATCCGCGCTGAAAGAGACCCAGTACTTC; D gene: -; CDR3 length: 14; V gene: TRBV4-2; clone size: -; J gene: TRBJ2-5
CDR3 protein: CSARVSGSPEAFF; CDR3 DNA: TGCAGTGCTAGAGTCTCTGGGTCCCCTGAAGCTTTCTTT; D gene: -; CDR3 length: 13; V gene: TRBV20-1; clone size: -; J gene: TRBJ1-1
CDR3 protein: CASITGTNPRQETQYF; CDR3 DNA: TGTGCCAGCATTACGGGGACGAACCCCCGGCAAGAGACCCAGTACTTC; D gene: -; CDR3 length: 16; V gene: TRBV6-5; clone size: -; J gene: TRBJ2-5
CDR3 protein: CASMGQNYGYTF; CDR3 DNA: TGTGCCAGCATGGGACAGAACTATGGCTACACCTTC; D gene: TRBD1; CDR3 length: 12; V gene: TRBV25-1; clone size: -; J gene: TRBJ1-2
CDR3 protein: CASSQLAGRYEQYF; CDR3 DNA: TGTGCCAGCAGCCAGCTAGCGGGAAGGTACGAGCAGTACTTC; D gene: TRBD2; CDR3 length: 14; V gene: TRBV28; clone size: -; J gene: TRBJ2-7
CDR3 protein: CASSYSRFGSYGYTF; CDR3 DNA: TGTGCCAGCAGTTACTCACGATTCGGTTCCTATGGCTACACCTTC; D gene: -; CDR3 length: 15; V gene: TRBV6-5; clone size: few; J gene: TRBJ1-2
CDR3 protein: CSARDQSQGYEQYF; CDR3 DNA: TGCAGTGCTAGAGATCAAAGCCAGGGCTACGAGCAGTACTTC; D gene: -; CDR3 length: 14; V gene: TRBV20-1; clone size: few; J gene: TRBJ2-7
CDR3 protein: CSAEAGPTKETQYF; CDR3 DNA: TGCAGTGCTGAGGCAGGACCGACAAAAGAGACCCAGTACTTC; D gene: -; CDR3 length: 14; V gene: TRBV20-1; clone size: -; J gene: TRBJ2-5
CDR3 protein: CASSSPRRTSGRVQQETQYF; CDR3 DNA: TGTGCCAGCAGCTCCCCAAGGAGGACTAGCGGGAGGGTCCAACAAGAGACCCAGTACTTC; D gene: TRBD2; CDR3 length: 20; V gene: TRBV7-9; clone size: -; J gene: TRBJ2-5
CDR3 protein: CSAATTGHLNEQYF; CDR3 DNA: TGCAGTGCGGCAACGACGGGACACCTTAACGAGCAGTACTTC; D gene: -; CDR3 length: 14; V gene: TRBV20-1; clone size: -; J gene: TRBJ2-7
CDR3 protein: CASSSWMDTQYF; CDR3 DNA: TGTGCCAGCAGCAGCTGGATGGATACGCAGTATTTT; D gene: -; CDR3 length: 12; V gene: TRBV9; clone size: -; J gene: TRBJ2-3
CDR3 protein: CSASTSGGADTQYF; CDR3 DNA: TGCAGTGCTTCGACTAGCGGGGGGGCAGATACGCAGTATTTT; D gene: TRBD2; CDR3 length: 14; V gene: TRBV20-1; clone size: -; J gene: TRBJ2-3
CDR3 protein: CSATGTALAYEQYF; CDR3 DNA: TGCAGTGCTACTGGGACAGCTCTGGCCTACGAGCAGTACTTC; D gene: TRBD1; CDR3 length: 14; V gene: TRBV20-1; clone size: -; J gene: TRBJ2-7
CDR3 protein: CASSLGAQYTDTQYF; CDR3 DNA: TGTGCCAGCAGTTTAGGGGCCCAATACACAGATACGCAGTATTTT; D gene: -; CDR3 length: 15; V gene: TRBV28; clone size: few; J gene: TRBJ2-3
CDR3 protein: CASSLLSQAGAYEQYF; CDR3 DNA: TGTGCCAGCAGCTTACTGTCCCAAGCGGGGGCCTACGAGCAGTACTTC; D gene: TRBD2; CDR3 length: 16; V gene: TRBV7-2; clone size: few; J gene: TRBJ2-7
CDR3 protein: CASSMLRGEQFF; CDR3 DNA: TGTGCCAGCAGCATGCTTCGGGGTGAGCAGTTCTTC; D gene: -; CDR3 length: 12; V gene: TRBV3-1; clone size: -; J gene: TRBJ2-1
CDR3 protein: CASRTGANEKLFF; CDR3 DNA: TGTGCCAGTCGGACAGGGGCTAATGAAAAACTGTTTTTT; D gene: TRBD1; CDR3 length: 13; V gene: TRBV25-1; clone size: -; J gene: TRBJ1-4
CDR3 protein: CASSLALLAGDPYEQYF; CDR3 DNA: TGTGCCAGCAGTTTAGCCCTACTAGCGGGGGATCCCTACGAGCAGTACTTC; D gene: TRBD2; CDR3 length: 17; V gene: TRBV12-3/TRBV12-4; clone size: few; J gene: TRBJ2-7
CDR3 protein: CASSPEPTRTQYF; CDR3 DNA: TGTGCCAGCAGCCCGGAACCTACCCGGACCCAGTACTTC; D gene: -; CDR3 length: 13; V gene: TRBV5-6; clone size: -; J gene: TRBJ2-5
CDR3 protein: CASSQGAQGLAGVAYEQYF; CDR3 DNA: TGCGCCAGCAGCCAAGGGGCGCAGGGACTAGCGGGAGTGGCCTACGAGCAGTACTTC; D gene: TRBD2; CDR3 length: 19; V gene: TRBV4-1; clone size: -; J gene: TRBJ2-7
CDR3 protein: CASSYGDSAGVPTYEQYF; CDR3 DNA: TGTGCCAGCAGTTACGGAGATTCCGCAGGGGTACCTACCTACGAGCAGTACTTC; D gene: -; CDR3 length: 18; V gene: TRBV6-2/TRBV6-3; clone size: -; J gene: TRBJ2-7
CDR3 protein: CAGSFPGDEETQYF; CDR3 DNA: TGCGCCGGCAGCTTCCCGGGAGATGAAGAGACCCAGTACTTC; D gene: -; CDR3 length: 14; V gene: TRBV5-1; clone size: -; J gene: TRBJ2-5
CDR3 protein: CASSFHDNEQFF; CDR3 DNA: TGTGCCAGCAGTTTTCATGACAATGAGCAGTTCTTC; D gene: -; CDR3 length: 12; V gene: TRBV27; clone size: few; J gene: TRBJ2-1
CDR3 protein: CASSLMGTSGTDTQYF; CDR3 DNA: TGTGCCAGCAGCTTAATGGGGACTAGCGGCACAGATACGCAGTATTTT; D gene: TRBD2; CDR3 length: 16; V gene: TRBV7-3; clone size: -; J gene: TRBJ2-3
CDR3 protein: CASSFRSNQPQHF; CDR3 DNA: TGTGCCAGCAGTTTTCGGAGCAATCAGCCCCAGCATTTT; D gene: -; CDR3 length: 13; V gene: TRBV6-5; clone size: few; J gene: TRBJ1-5
CDR3 protein: CASKTGTPNTGELFF; CDR3 DNA: TGTGCCAGCAAAACCGGGACACCGAACACCGGGGAGCTGTTTTTT; D gene: -; CDR3 length: 15; V gene: TRBV27; clone size: -; J gene: TRBJ2-2
CDR3 protein: CASSQMYNQETQYF; CDR3 DNA: TGTGCCAGCAGCCAGATGTATAACCAAGAGACCCAGTACTTC; D gene: -; CDR3 length: 14; V gene: TRBV7-9; clone size: -; J gene: TRBJ2-5
CDR3 protein: CASSQEQGSSPLHF; CDR3 DNA: TGTGCCAGCAGCCAAGAACAGGGAAGTTCACCCCTCCACTTT; D gene: -; CDR3 length: 14; V gene: TRBV4-2; clone size: -; J gene: TRBJ1-6
CDR3 protein: CSARREAGAWGTQYF; CDR3 DNA: TGCAGTGCTAGGAGGGAAGCGGGCGCATGGGGGACCCAGTACTTC; D gene: -; CDR3 length: 15; V gene: TRBV20-1; clone size: -; J gene: TRBJ2-5
CDR3 protein: CASSEATVMNTEAFF; CDR3 DNA: TGTGCCAGCAGTGAAGCTACAGTAATGAACACTGAAGCTTTCTTT; D gene: -; CDR3 length: 15; V gene: TRBV2; clone size: many; J gene: TRBJ1-1
CDR3 protein: CASSDSTGTSGTYEQYF; CDR3 DNA: TGTGCCAGCAGCGACTCAACCGGGACTAGCGGAACCTACGAGCAGTACTTC; D gene: TRBD2; CDR3 length: 17; V gene: TRBV7-9; clone size: -; J gene: TRBJ2-7
CDR3 protein: CAWNGDLAGDNEQFF; CDR3 DNA: TGTGCCTGGAACGGCGACTTAGCGGGGGACAATGAGCAGTTCTTC; D gene: TRBD2; CDR3 length: 15; V gene: TRBV30; clone size: -; J gene: TRBJ2-1
CDR3 protein: CASNYGVQETQYF; CDR3 DNA: TGCGCCAGCAACTACGGGGTCCAAGAGACCCAGTACTTC; D gene: -; CDR3 length: 13; V gene: TRBV4-1; clone size: -; J gene: TRBJ2-5
CDR3 protein: CSATNAETDSYEQYF; CDR3 DNA: TGCAGTGCCACAAATGCTGAGACGGACTCCTACGAGCAGTACTTC; D gene: -; CDR3 length: 15; V gene: TRBV20-1; clone size: -; J gene: TRBJ2-7
CDR3 protein: CASTPTGTGENYGYTF; CDR3 DNA: TGTGCCAGCACCCCCACTGGGACAGGGGAAAACTATGGCTACACCTTC; D gene: TRBD1; CDR3 length: 16; V gene: TRBV28; clone size: -; J gene: TRBJ1-2
CDR3 protein: CASRASGSSSYEQYF; CDR3 DNA: TGTGCCAGCAGGGCCTCTGGGAGTAGCTCCTACGAGCAGTACTTC; D gene: -; CDR3 length: 15; V gene: TRBV3-1; clone size: few; J gene: TRBJ2-7
CDR3 protein: CATSKSGTQNSPLHF; CDR3 DNA: TGTGCCACCTCCAAGTCAGGGACGCAAAATTCACCCCTCCACTTT; D gene: -; CDR3 length: 15; V gene: TRBV6-1; clone size: once; J gene: TRBJ1-6
CDR3 protein: CASSYEAGGTTQYF; CDR3 DNA: TGTGCCAGCAGTTACGAAGCTGGGGGAACCACCCAGTACTTC; D gene: -; CDR3 length: 14; V gene: TRBV6-5; clone size: few; J gene: TRBJ2-5
CDR3 protein: CSVKTGFEQYF; CDR3 DNA: TGCAGTGTCAAGACAGGGTTCGAGCAGTACTTC; D gene: TRBD1; CDR3 length: 11; V gene: TRBV20-1; clone size: few; J gene: TRBJ2-7
CDR3 protein: CAGSRRQGFEQYF; CDR3 DNA: TGTGCCGGGTCGCGCCGACAGGGGTTCGAGCAGTACTTC; D gene: TRBD1; CDR3 length: 13; V gene: TRBV27; clone size: -; J gene: TRBJ2-7
CDR3 protein: CSVERDRGYTF; CDR3 DNA: TGCAGCGTTGAAAGGGACAGGGGCTACACCTTC; D gene: TRBD1; CDR3 length: 11; V gene: TRBV29-1; clone size: few; J gene: TRBJ1-2
CDR3 protein: CASKGEVVGANVPTF; CDR3 DNA: TGTGCCAGCAAGGGGGAGGTGGTAGGGGCCAACGTCCCGACTTTC; D gene: -; CDR3 length: 15; V gene: TRBV28; clone size: few; J gene: TRBJ2-6
CDR3 protein: CASSTYRGRGLHEQYF; CDR3 DNA: TGTGCCAGCAGCACCTACCGGGGCAGGGGGCTCCACGAGCAGTACTTC; D gene: TRBD1; CDR3 length: 16; V gene: TRBV7-9; clone size: -; J gene: TRBJ2-7
CDR3 protein: CSARDLLSYEQYF; CDR3 DNA: TGCAGTGCTAGAGATTTGCTATCCTACGAGCAGTACTTC; D gene: -; CDR3 length: 13; V gene: TRBV20-1; clone size: -; J gene: TRBJ2-7
CDR3 protein: CASSKVQGPYNEQFF; CDR3 DNA: TGTGCCAGCAGCAAAGTGCAGGGTCCCTACAATGAGCAGTTCTTC; D gene: -; CDR3 length: 15; V gene: TRBV7-2; clone size: -; J gene: TRBJ2-1
CDR3 protein: CASSTRRSDTQYF; CDR3 DNA: TGCGCCAGCAGCACCCGACGATCAGATACGCAGTATTTT; D gene: -; CDR3 length: 13; V gene: TRBV5-1; clone size: -; J gene: TRBJ2-3
CDR3 protein: CSARDWDRIIYEQFF; CDR3 DNA: TGCAGTGCTAGAGATTGGGACAGGATTATCTATGAGCAGTTCTTC; D gene: TRBD1; CDR3 length: 15; V gene: TRBV20-1; clone size: few; J gene: TRBJ2-1
CDR3 protein: CASKSGTYNEQFF; CDR3 DNA: TGTGCCAGCAAAAGCGGTACCTACAATGAGCAGTTCTTC; D gene: -; CDR3 length: 13; V gene: TRBV6-2/TRBV6-3; clone size: few; J gene: TRBJ2-1
CDR3 protein: CASSPRGLRSYGYTF; CDR3 DNA: TGTGCCAGTAGTCCCAGGGGGCTCCGTAGCTATGGCTACACCTTC; D gene: TRBD1; CDR3 length: 15; V gene: TRBV19; clone size: -; J gene: TRBJ1-2
CDR3 protein: CASSGVGGTQYF; CDR3 DNA: TGTGCCAGCAGTGGAGTAGGGGGTACGCAGTATTTT; D gene: -; CDR3 length: 12; V gene: TRBV2; clone size: once; J gene: TRBJ2-3